This TCR beta chain was captured by sequencing in a study of T-cell memory formation after mild COVID-19. cDNA libraries for TCR alpha and TCR beta, carrying sample barcodes and UMIs, came from 5'RACE with constant-segment primers. From the 5' RACE reads, TCRdb called clonotypes with MiXCR, one entry per CDR3 protein. This table holds about 250,000 distinct CDR3 sequences, 15% found once. The origin of this receptor is an adult woman who had mild COVID-19 (a few samples of this study predate the infection). Cell type and time point are not known. Sequencing input: PBMCs or a T cell subset sorted from them (not recorded which).

Here the CDR3 DNA reads TGTGCCAGCAGCCCCGGACAGGACACCGGGGAGCTGTTTTTT. As protein: CASSPGQDTGELFF. J is TRBJ2-2 and V is TRBV12-3 or TRBV12-4, with 7 bases lining up with TRBD1. Trimming removed 6 bases from V and 3 bases from J; junction bases left unmatched: 4. The CDR3 spans 14 residues.